A selection of T cell receptor beta chains follows, all from one sample in a study of CD8 T cells in ankylosing spondylitis. One entry per CDR3 protein, called by TCRdb with MiXCR from the 5' RACE reads. Of about 250,000 distinct CDR3 sequences in the sample, 8.2% are singletons; the top ten hold roughly 5%. The sequencing input was blood, either unsorted or a sorted T cell fraction (not recorded which). These receptors originate from a female donor with ankylosing spondylitis or in good health (not recorded which). The CDR3 runs from the conserved cysteine through the conserved F or W. Fields, in order: D gene, J gene, V gene, clone size, CDR3 protein, CDR3 DNA. A D gene is named only where the DNA matches it firmly. Expanded clones get a size class; other rows say once, few or many, or leave the size out.

d_call: NA
j_call: TRBJ2-5
v_call: TRBV6-2/TRBV6-3
clone_size: few
cdr3_aa: CASSPDLLGETQYF
cdr3_nt: TGTGCCAGCAGCCCCGACTTACTGGGAGAGACCCAGTACTTC

d_call: NA
j_call: TRBJ1-4
v_call: TRBV20-1
clone_size: many
cdr3_aa: CSARASEKLFF
cdr3_nt: TGCAGTGCTAGAGCATCTGAAAAACTGTTTTTT

d_call: NA
j_call: TRBJ2-2
v_call: TRBV2
clone_size: many
cdr3_aa: CASSENLWMGTGELFF
cdr3_nt: TGTGCCAGCAGTGAGAATCTTTGGATGGGGACCGGGGAGCTGTTTTTT

d_call: NA
j_call: TRBJ1-2
v_call: TRBV12-3/TRBV12-4
clone_size: many
cdr3_aa: CASSPVFYGYTF
cdr3_nt: TGTGCCAGCAGTCCCGTCTTCTATGGCTACACCTTC

d_call: NA
j_call: TRBJ2-7
v_call: TRBV20-1
clone_size: many
cdr3_aa: CSAPSRPGRLDEQYF
cdr3_nt: TGCAGTGCCCCTTCCCGCCCTGGGAGGTTGGACGAGCAGTACTTC

d_call: NA
j_call: TRBJ2-3
v_call: TRBV7-2
clone_size: NA
cdr3_aa: CASSPRSGGAVDTQYF
cdr3_nt: TGTGCCAGCAGCCCAAGGTCCGGAGGAGCTGTAGATACGCAGTATTTT

d_call: NA
j_call: TRBJ2-1
v_call: TRBV7-2
clone_size: many
cdr3_aa: CASSPGGLFEQFF
cdr3_nt: TGTGCCAGCAGCCCAGGAGGTCTTTTTGAGCAGTTCTTC

d_call: NA
j_call: TRBJ2-1
v_call: TRBV5-1
clone_size: many
cdr3_aa: CASSFGQSYNEQFF
cdr3_nt: TGCGCCAGCAGCTTCGGGCAGTCCTACAATGAGCAGTTCTTC

d_call: NA
j_call: TRBJ1-1
v_call: TRBV7-8
clone_size: many
cdr3_aa: CASSFLAGRNTEAFF
cdr3_nt: TGTGCCAGCAGCTTCCTTGCAGGGAGGAACACTGAAGCTTTCTTT

d_call: TRBD1
j_call: TRBJ2-2
v_call: TRBV6-2/TRBV6-3
clone_size: many
cdr3_aa: CASSYGQEDTGELFF
cdr3_nt: TGTGCCAGCAGTTACGGACAGGAGGACACCGGGGAGCTGTTTTTT

d_call: NA
j_call: TRBJ2-5
v_call: TRBV5-1
clone_size: many
cdr3_aa: CASSLARGQETQYF
cdr3_nt: TGCGCCAGCAGCTTGGCCAGGGGTCAAGAGACCCAGTACTTC

d_call: TRBD2
j_call: TRBJ2-5
v_call: TRBV9
clone_size: few
cdr3_aa: CASSTGLAEEETQYF
cdr3_nt: TGTGCCAGCAGCACAGGACTAGCGGAAGAAGAGACCCAGTACTTC

d_call: NA
j_call: TRBJ1-1
v_call: TRBV7-3
clone_size: many
cdr3_aa: CASSLLENTEAFF
cdr3_nt: TGTGCCAGCAGCTTATTAGAGAACACTGAAGCTTTCTTT

d_call: NA
j_call: TRBJ1-5
v_call: TRBV28
clone_size: many
cdr3_aa: CASSLRDQPQHF
cdr3_nt: TGTGCCAGCAGTTTACGGGATCAGCCCCAGCATTTT

d_call: TRBD1
j_call: TRBJ1-4
v_call: TRBV11-3
clone_size: few
cdr3_aa: CASSFTPGQRLFF
cdr3_nt: TGTGCCAGCAGCTTTACCCCGGGACAGAGACTGTTTTTT

d_call: NA
j_call: TRBJ2-7
v_call: TRBV21-1
clone_size: few
cdr3_aa: CASSDRHSYEQYF
cdr3_nt: TGTGCCAGCAGCGACAGGCATTCCTACGAGCAGTACTTC

d_call: NA
j_call: TRBJ2-5
v_call: TRBV13
clone_size: NA
cdr3_aa: CASSLGTGETQYF
cdr3_nt: TGTGCCAGCAGCTTAGGAACGGGAGAGACCCAGTACTTC

d_call: TRBD1
j_call: TRBJ2-2
v_call: TRBV29-1
clone_size: many
cdr3_aa: CSVSRSTTGADTGELFF
cdr3_nt: TGCAGCGTTAGTAGGTCCACGACAGGGGCGGACACCGGGGAGCTGTTTTTT

d_call: NA
j_call: TRBJ2-1
v_call: TRBV20-1
clone_size: many
cdr3_aa: CSASREAVSNEQFF
cdr3_nt: TGCAGTGCTAGTCGAGAAGCCGTCTCGAATGAGCAGTTCTTC

d_call: TRBD2
j_call: TRBJ2-1
v_call: TRBV18
clone_size: many
cdr3_aa: CASSGLAEDNEQFF
cdr3_nt: TGTGCCAGCTCAGGACTAGCGGAGGACAATGAGCAGTTCTTC

d_call: NA
j_call: TRBJ1-1
v_call: TRBV7-2
clone_size: NA
cdr3_aa: CASSFSGGGLFGTEAFF
cdr3_nt: TGTGCCAGCAGCTTTTCAGGCGGGGGTCTGTTTGGCACTGAAGCTTTCTTT

d_call: NA
j_call: TRBJ2-6
v_call: TRBV6-1
clone_size: NA
cdr3_aa: CASSPRRGATTPGANVLTF
cdr3_nt: TGTGCCAGCTCCCCGAGGAGGGGGGCAACTACTCCTGGGGCCAACGTCCTGACTTTC